The 22 T cell receptor beta chains below come from one sample, sequenced in a study of cytomegalovirus exposure and HLA in healthy donors. The PCR made use of 60 Vbeta and 13 Jbeta primers. Generated by immunoSEQ multiplex PCR, the TCRdb table keeps only in-frame clones and is missing some. The table has about 110,000 clones, roughly 69% seen once. The specimen sequenced was PBMCs. The receptors originated from a man aged 25 to 40 in good health and CMV-seropositive.

The chain is built from TRBV29-1 and TRBJ1-1; TRBD1 might be the D (5 bases). CDR1 is SQVTM, CDR2 ANQGSEA, per germline. The CDR3 runs 12 residues. V lost 6 bases and J lost 3, with 11 bases in between. This chain's CDR3 is CSVDWGDTEAFF. In DNA form, the CDR3 reads TGCAGCGTGGATTGGGGGGACACTGAAGCTTTCTTT.

The chain links TRBV7-8 to TRBJ2-7, with 7 bases matching TRBD2. Germline CDR1 is SGHVS and CDR2 is FQNEAQ. J lost 3 bases, V lost 1 base, and 0 bases had no gene match. The CDR3 has 13 residues. CDR3: CASSLGGGYEQYF. In nucleotides, the CDR3 is TGTGCCAGCAGCTTAGGGGGGGGCTACGAGCAGTACTTC.

This clone has just a few counts. This rearrangement joins TRBV20-1 to TRBJ1-2; 7 bases map to TRBD1. The CDR3 totals 11 residues. Germline V gene sequence: CDR1 DFQATT, CDR2 SNEGSKA (reference sequence). CDR3 coding DNA: TGCAGCGGACAGGTTAACTATGGCTACACCTTC. It translates to CSGQVNYGYTF.

This chain joins TRBV9 and TRBJ2-7, with TRBD2 identical over 11 bases. V lost 4 bases, J lost 5 bases, and 8 bases stayed unmatched. The V gene's germline CDR1 is SGDLS and CDR2 YYNGEE. CDR3 length: 15 residues. The CDR3 loop is CASSPRLAGSNEQYF. DNA of the CDR3: TGTGCCAGCAGCCCGCGACTAGCGGGGTCCAACGAGCAGTACTTC.

The chain employs TRBV5-4 and TRBJ1-2, with 9 bases lining up with TRBD1. V shed 5 bases, J shed 8 bases, and the junction held 7 bases outside the gene matches. Germline V gene data show CDR1 as SGHNT and CDR2 as YYREEE (reference sequence). The length of the CDR3 is 13 residues. CDR3 residues: CASRSQGAKGYTF. The CDR3 DNA reads as TGTGCCAGCAGGTCACAGGGGGCAAAAGGCTACACCTTC.

The chain carries TRBV5-1 and TRBJ2-6; a possible D gene is TRBD1 (6 bases). The V end was cut by 4 bases, the J end by 0 bases, with 17 bases between. Germline V gene lookup returns CDR1 SGHRS and CDR2 YFSETQ. CDR3 length: 18 amino acids. The CDR3 sequence is CASSVWGTSYSGANVLTF. The CDR3 coding sequence is TGCGCCAGCAGCGTGTGGGGGACATCATACTCTGGGGCCAACGTCCTGACTTTC.

This clone was counted once. This rearrangement joins TRBV5-1 to TRBJ1-1; weak D call: TRBD1 (6 bases). From germline, CDR1 is SGHRS and CDR2 YFSETQ. Trimming pared 6 bases from V and 6 bases from J, leaving 9 bases between. The CDR3 is 11 residues long. CDR3 protein: CASNHRAEAFF. In DNA, the CDR3 is TGCGCCAGCAACCACAGGGCTGAAGCTTTCTTT.

The chain couples TRBV6-5 to TRBJ1-4, with 7 bases identical to TRBD1. Trimming took 5 bases from V and 8 from J; bases not matched to a gene: 2. This CDR3 spans 12 amino acids. Germline lookup yields CDR1 MNHEY and CDR2 SVGAGI. In nucleotides, the CDR3 is TGTGCCAGCAGTGAACAGGGGGAAAAACTGTTTTTT. Translated, it gives CASSEQGEKLFF.

The V call is TRBV2, the J call TRBJ2-1; 11 positions agree with TRBD2. This CDR3 comprises 15 residues. After removal of 7 bases from V and 7 bases from J, the junction contained 9 bases not matched to a gene. From germline, CDR1 is SNHLY and CDR2 FYNNEI. The CDR3 region is CASTQTSGGPNEQFF. CDR3 nucleotide sequence: TGTGCCAGCACCCAAACTAGCGGGGGCCCAAATGAGCAGTTCTTC.

The chain carries TRBV19 and TRBJ2-5; 7 nucleotides match TRBD1. Per germline, CDR1 LNHDA and CDR2 SQIVND (reference sequence). Trimming at V came to 5 bases and at J to 4 bases, leaving 7 bases not matched to a gene. This CDR3 contains 14 residues. CDR3: CASSVQGNLETQYF. The CDR3 DNA reads as TGTGCCAGTAGTGTACAGGGGAATCTAGAGACCCAGTACTTC.

This clone occurred once. This rearrangement joins TRBV23-1 to TRBJ1-5, with D possibly being TRBD1 (6 bases). TRBV23-1 is given ORF status, its function remaining uncertain. Trimming removed 4 bases from V and 6 bases from J, with 10 bases in between. This CDR3 spans 13 amino acids. The CDR3 bases are TGCGCCAGCAGTCGGCAGGGGCGTCAGCCCCAGCATTTT. This sequence encodes CASSRQGRQPQHF.

This clone was seen a handful of times. The rearrangement uses TRBV5-1 and TRBJ2-7; 7 nucleotides align to TRBD1. J was trimmed by 6 bases and V by 3 bases; bases with no gene match: 15. CDR3 length: 16 amino acids. CDR1 is SGHRS, CDR2 YFSETQ, per germline. The CDR3 region has the DNA TGCGCCAGCAGCTCGGCTAAAGGACAGGTGGGGGCCGAGCAGTACTTC. Protein product: CASSSAKGQVGAEQYF. The full variable domain, with the rest looked up from reference TRBV5-1 and TRBJ2-7, is KAGVTQTPRYLIKTRGQQVTLSCSPISGHRSVSWYQQTPGQGLQFLFEYFSETQRNKGNFPGRFSGRQFSNSRSEMNVSTLELGDSALYLCASSSAKGQVGAEQYFGPGTRLTVT.

The chain couples TRBV28 to TRBJ1-2; tentatively, D is TRBD1 (6 bases). Trimming took 6 bases from V and 10 from J, leaving 18 bases between them. Germline assignment: CDR1 MDHEN and CDR2 SYDVKM. The CDR3 is 13 amino acids. This CDR3 is CASRPRGPRVYTF. The DNA for the CDR3 is TGTGCCAGCAGGCCCAGGGGCCCTCGGGTCTACACCTTC.

The chain employs TRBV25-1 and TRBJ2-4; a possible D gene is TRBD2 (5 bases). The V end lost 5 bases, the J end lost 5 bases, and 13 bases lay between the germline ends. The germline V gene encodes CDR1 MGHDK and CDR2 SYGVNS. This CDR3 comprises 14 residues. CDR3 sequence reads: CASSSLGGQNIQYF. In nucleotides, the CDR3 is TGTGCCAGCAGTTCCCTCGGAGGTCAAAACATTCAGTACTTC. The entire variable domain, with the rest obtained from reference TRBV25-1 and TRBJ2-4, is as follows: EADIYQTPRYLVIGTGKKITLECSQTMGHDKMYWYQQDPGMELHLIHYSYGVNSTEKGDLSSESTVSRIRTEHFPLTLESARPSHTSQYLCASSSLGGQNIQYFGAGTRLSVL.

The CDR3 DNA sequence: TGTGCCAGCAGCCTACAGGGTGTGAGTTCACCCCTCCACTTT. The encoded protein is CASSLQGVSSPLHF. The chain combines TRBV7-2 with TRBJ1-6; D might be TRBD1 (6 bases). Germline values: CDR1 SGHTA, CDR2 FQGNSA. The CDR3 totals 14 residues. Trimming stripped 5 bases from V and 9 bases from J, with 14 bases between.

This clone appeared a few times. The chain links TRBV11-2 to TRBJ1-2; perhaps TRBD1 as D (5 bases). V lost 5 bases to trimming and J lost 8 bases, with 18 bases between them. This CDR3 contains 14 residues. Germline assignment: CDR1 SGHAT and CDR2 FQNNGV. The CDR3 DNA reads TGTGCCAGCAGCCCCCAGGGAGGGGAGGGGGGCTACACCTTC. Its protein is CASSPQGGEGGYTF.

The rearrangement joins TRBV9 to TRBJ2-3, with D perhaps matching TRBD1 (5 bases). The V end was cut by 1 base, the J end by 3 bases, with 15 bases between. CDR3 length: 16 residues. Germline V CDR1 and CDR2: SGDLS, YYNGEE. The CDR3 DNA follows: TGTGCCAGCAGCGTAAATTCCAGGGTTGGTACAGATACGCAGTATTTT. Translated: CASSVNSRVGTDTQYF. The whole variable domain, remainder taken from reference TRBV9 and TRBJ2-3, is DSGVTQTPKHLITATGQRVTLRCSPRSGDLSVYWYQQSLDQGLQFLIQYYNGEERAKGNILERFSAQQFPDLHSELNLSSLELGDSALYFCASSVNSRVGTDTQYFGPGTRLTVL.

This rearrangement joins TRBV14 to TRBJ1-6; possibly TRBD1 for D (5 bases). CDR3 size: 14 residues. With 2 bases removed from V and 10 bases from J, the gap between germline ends came to 12 bases. The germline V gene has CDR1 SGHDN and CDR2 FVKESK. The CDR3 nucleotides read TGTGCCAGCAGCCAACGGGGGTTTAGCTCACCCCTCCACTTT. It is translated as CASSQRGFSSPLHF.

This clone was detected only a few times. J is TRBJ1-4 and V is TRBV19; 11 positions match TRBD1. Germline loops: CDR1 LNHDA, CDR2 SQIVND (reference sequence). J was trimmed by 10 bases and V by 7 bases; bases with no gene match: 11. The CDR3 is made up of 15 amino acids. The CDR3 region is CASTPPGQGGVKLFF. The DNA of the CDR3 is TGTGCCAGTACCCCTCCGGGACAGGGGGGCGTAAAACTGTTTTTT. The full variable domain, in which reference TRBV19 and TRBJ1-4 provide the parts outside the CDR3, is DGGITQSPKYLFRKEGQNVTLSCEQNLNHDAMYWYRQDPGQGLRLIYYSQIVNDFQKGDIAEGYSVSREKKESFPLTVTSAQKNPTAFYLCASTPPGQGGVKLFFGSGTQLSVL.

The V gene is TRBV2, the J gene TRBJ1-3, with a weak D call TRBD1 (6 bases). Trimming took 7 bases from V and 1 from J, leaving 14 bases between them. Per the germline V gene, CDR1 is SNHLY and CDR2 is FYNNEI. This CDR3 contains 15 residues. The CDR3 is CASTPGVLSGNTIYF. The CDR3 nucleotides read TGTGCCAGCACTCCAGGGGTTCTTTCTGGAAACACCATATATTTT.

This clone was observed a few times. V and J are TRBV2 and TRBJ1-2; 11 nucleotides align to TRBD1. The CDR3 runs to 17 residues. Germline values: CDR1 SNHLY, CDR2 FYNNEI. After removal of 6 bases from V and 3 bases from J, the junction contained 12 bases not matched to a gene. This chain's CDR3 is CASRPTRRDRGYYGYTF. CDR3 sequence (DNA): TGTGCCAGCAGGCCGACCCGGCGGGACAGGGGGTACTATGGCTACACCTTC.

The rearrangement uses TRBV5-4 and TRBJ2-1, with D tentatively TRBD1 (6 bases). V dropped 4 bases and J dropped 9 bases, with 14 bases sitting between them. Germline V lookup: CDR1 SGHNT, CDR2 YYREEE (reference sequence). This CDR3 is built from 13 residues. The CDR3 region is CASSVDRPSEQFF. The CDR3 nucleotides read TGTGCCAGCAGCGTTGACAGGCCGAGTGAGCAGTTCTTC. Full variable domain (missing parts from reference TRBV5-4 and TRBJ2-1): ETGVTQSPTHLIKTRGQQVTLRCSSQSGHNTVSWYQQALGQGPQFIFQYYREEENGRGNFPPRFSGLQFPNYSSELNVNALELDDSALYLCASSVDRPSEQFFGPGTRLTVL.